Listed below are T cell receptor beta chains from one sample, sequenced in a study of cytomegalovirus exposure and HLA in healthy donors. Generated by immunoSEQ multiplex PCR, the TCRdb table keeps only in-frame clones and is missing some. The data contain approximately 130,000 clones, 70% to 80% of them singletons. The sequenced material came from PBMCs. Receptor source: a human donor in good health. CDR3s leave out the opening cysteine and the closing phenylalanine or tryptophan.

j_call: TRBJ1-5
v_call: TRBV27
cdr3_aa: ASSVTGGRNQPQH

j_call: TRBJ1-1
v_call: TRBV6-1
cdr3_aa: ASSGTGMNTEAF

j_call: TRBJ2-7
v_call: TRBV5-1
cdr3_aa: ASSLGGVLGGEQY

j_call: TRBJ1-5
v_call: TRBV19
cdr3_aa: ASSIVLPQAYSNQPQH

j_call: TRBJ2-1
v_call: TRBV7-9
cdr3_aa: ASSLISGGARNEQF

j_call: TRBJ2-5
v_call: TRBV21-1
cdr3_aa: ASYSGQGIKRRSQETQY

j_call: TRBJ2-7
v_call: TRBV30
cdr3_aa: AWSNTGGLPLEQY

j_call: TRBJ1-1
v_call: TRBV7-8
cdr3_aa: ASSYRTTPNTEAF

j_call: TRBJ2-7
v_call: TRBV30
cdr3_aa: AWNTRTTLEGEQY

j_call: TRBJ1-5
v_call: TRBV4-2
cdr3_aa: ASSQEWGGQPQH

j_call: TRBJ2-7
v_call: TRBV19
cdr3_aa: ASRRQGAYDEQY

j_call: TRBJ2-7
v_call: TRBV6-5
cdr3_aa: ASLSLQGYDPPY

j_call: TRBJ2-7
v_call: TRBV4-2
cdr3_aa: ASSQDWEQVYEQY

j_call: TRBJ2-7
v_call: TRBV7-9
cdr3_aa: SSSRPSYEQY

j_call: TRBJ1-2
v_call: TRBV27
cdr3_aa: ASSLSGTGYDGYT

j_call: TRBJ1-2
v_call: TRBV30
cdr3_aa: AWGQLYGYT

j_call: TRBJ2-1
v_call: TRBV7-9
cdr3_aa: SSSLSGIGLF